This T cell receptor beta chain is drawn from a study of CD8 T cells in ankylosing spondylitis. This clonotype has more than one count but fewer than ten. Its antigen is unidentified. Germline V gene sequence: CDR1 SGDLS, CDR2 YYNGEE. CDR3 length: 15 residues. The V segment lost 2 bases and the J segment 5 bases; nucleotides outside the gene matches: 2. Quantitative 5'-RACE with molecular barcodes was used to make the TCR beta libraries. TCRdb reprocessed the 5' RACE reads via MiXCR and lists one record per CDR3 protein. The data hold over 450,000 distinct CDR3 sequences, with 9.5% to 15% observed a single time. Study-wide findings and caveats: Peripheral blood held disease-linked clones only at relatively low frequency, and these were CD8+. The authors reported significant enrichment of disease-linked clones in matched ankylosing spondylitis synovial fluid. Reactive arthritis synovial fluid and blood previously showed some of these motif variants. Seemingly distinctive of ankylosing spondylitis blood was a TCR beta motif formed by eight highly homologous variants.

This receptor was obtained from a male donor with ankylosing spondylitis. The sample consisted of blood, either unsorted or a sorted T cell fraction (not recorded which). This rearrangement joins TRBV9 to TRBJ2-5; 14 nucleotides align to TRBD2. CDR3 DNA: TGTGCCAGCAGCGTGGGACTAGCGGGAGTGGAGACCCAGTACTTC. The encoded protein is CASSVGLAGVETQYF.